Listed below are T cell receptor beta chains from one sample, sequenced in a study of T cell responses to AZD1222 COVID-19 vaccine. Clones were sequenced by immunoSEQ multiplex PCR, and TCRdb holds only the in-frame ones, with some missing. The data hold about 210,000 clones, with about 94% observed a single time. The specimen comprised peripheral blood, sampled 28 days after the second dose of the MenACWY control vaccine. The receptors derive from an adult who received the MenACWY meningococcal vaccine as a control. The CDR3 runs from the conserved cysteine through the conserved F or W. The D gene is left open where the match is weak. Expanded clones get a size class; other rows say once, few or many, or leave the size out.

CASSQDKEPKGGYGYTF TGTGCCAGCAGCCAAGATAAAGAACCAAAAGGGGGCTATGGCTACACCTTC TRBV3-1/TRBV3-2 . TRBJ1-2 .
CASSVVEAGEQYF TGTGCCAGCAGCGTAGTAGAGGCTGGCGAGCAGTACTTC TRBV9 . TRBJ2-7 .
CASSEAGGGEQYF TGTGCCAGCAGTGAAGCGGGAGGGGGCGAGCAGTACTTC TRBV2 . TRBJ2-7 once
CAVGRDGTDTQYF TGTGCCGTCGGGAGGGATGGGACAGATACGCAGTATTTT TRBV6-5 TRBD2 TRBJ2-3 .
CASSFGSSGYEQYF TGTGCCAGCAGTTTTGGGAGTAGTGGGTACGAGCAGTACTTC TRBV27 . TRBJ2-7 few
CASSVGGRVNTGELFF TGTGCCAGCAGCGTAGGTGGCAGGGTGAACACCGGGGAGCTGTTTTTT TRBV9 . TRBJ2-2 .
CASSREQGMNTEAFF TGTGCCAGCAGTCGCGAACAGGGGATGAACACTGAAGCTTTCTTT TRBV5-4 TRBD1 TRBJ1-1 .
CASSPGTGIRELFF TGTGCCAGCAGTCCAGGGACAGGGATCAGGGAGCTGTTTTTT TRBV27 TRBD1 TRBJ2-2 .
CASSQEPGIRAFF TGCGCCAGCAGCCAAGAACCTGGGATCCGGGCTTTCTTT TRBV4-1 . TRBJ1-1 .
CASSQEIGGTGGNDYGYTF TGCGCCAGCAGCCAAGAGATAGGGGGGACAGGGGGCAATGACTATGGCTACACCTTC TRBV4-1 TRBD1 TRBJ1-2 .
CASSYSDSRLGYEQYF TGTGCCAGCAGTTACTCGGACAGCCGGTTGGGCTACGAGCAGTACTTC TRBV6-5 . TRBJ2-7 .
CASRTPDRAHSPLHF TGTGCCAGCAGAACCCCCGACAGGGCACATTCACCCCTCCACTTT TRBV6-5 TRBD1 TRBJ1-6 .
CASSRGHEQYF TGTGCCAGCAGCCGTGGCCACGAGCAGTACTTC TRBV7-9 . TRBJ2-7 .
CASSEGRIEAFF TGTGCCAGCAGTGAGGGGCGGATTGAAGCTTTCTTT TRBV2 . TRBJ1-1 .
CASGMTGSDETQYF TGTGCTAGTGGTATGACAGGGTCAGACGAGACCCAGTACTTC TRBV12-5 TRBD1 TRBJ2-5 .
CASSVGDRLTAGELFF TGTGCCAGCAGCGTAGGGGATAGGCTTACAGCCGGGGAGCTGTTTTTT TRBV9 . TRBJ2-2 .
CATSNLQRANYGYTF TGTGCCACCAGCAACCTACAAAGAGCTAACTATGGCTACACCTTC TRBV15 . TRBJ1-2 once
CASSPTGTPNQPQHF TGTGCCAGTAGTCCGACAGGGACCCCCAATCAGCCCCAGCATTTT TRBV19 TRBD1 TRBJ1-5 .
CASSLGGGTDTQYF TGCGCCAGCAGCTTAGGGGGGGGCACAGATACGCAGTATTTT TRBV5-1 . TRBJ2-3 .
CATGGWRAREKLFF TGTGCCACCGGAGGATGGAGGGCCAGGGAAAAACTGTTTTTT TRBV27 . TRBJ1-4 .
CASSLDGIPSYEQFF TGCGCCAGCAGCTTGGATGGGATACCGTCCTATGAGCAGTTCTTC TRBV5-1 . TRBJ2-1 .
CSVVRSGGPYNEQFF TGCAGCGTTGTACGGAGCGGGGGGCCTTACAATGAGCAGTTCTTC TRBV29-1 TRBD2 TRBJ2-1 .
CASSQEGGGIYEQYF TGTGCCAGCAGCCAAGAAGGGGGAGGGATCTACGAGCAGTACTTC TRBV3-1/TRBV3-2 . TRBJ2-7 .
CASSPLSGGGSGANVLTF TGTGCTAGCAGCCCACTATCAGGGGGCGGTTCTGGGGCCAACGTCCTGACTTTC TRBV7-7 TRBD1 TRBJ2-6 .
CASSLENGPNYGYTF TGCGCCAGCAGCTTGGAAAATGGGCCTAACTATGGCTACACCTTC TRBV5-1 . TRBJ1-2 .
CASSLVTSTGYNSPLHF TGTGCCAGCAGCTTAGTTACCTCGACAGGGTATAATTCACCCCTCCACTTT TRBV7-2 TRBD1 TRBJ1-6 .
CASSHSHSQETQYF TGTGCCAGCAGCCACTCTCATTCACAAGAGACCCAGTACTTC TRBV3-1/TRBV3-2 . TRBJ2-5 .
CASSESGQPYEQYF TGCGCCAGCAGTGAGTCGGGACAGCCGTACGAGCAGTACTTC TRBV10-1 TRBD1 TRBJ2-7 .
CASREGTSGTYEQYF TGTGCCAGCAGGGAAGGGACTAGCGGGACCTACGAGCAGTACTTC TRBV2 TRBD2 TRBJ2-7 .
CASSNEGTYQETQYF TGTGCCAGCTCGAATGAGGGGACATACCAAGAGACCCAGTACTTC TRBV6-5 . TRBJ2-5 .
CASSSGGALMNTEAFF TGTGCCAGCAGTTCCGGCGGTGCCCTTATGAACACTGAAGCTTTCTTT TRBV2 . TRBJ1-1 .
CASGPRGTNEKLFF TGTGCCAGCGGCCCCAGGGGCACTAATGAAAAACTGTTTTTT TRBV4-2 . TRBJ1-4 .
CASTRTENTEAFF TGTGCCAGCACCAGGACGGAGAACACTGAAGCTTTCTTT TRBV3-1/TRBV3-2 . TRBJ1-1 .
CASNKQGSNQPQHF TGTGCCAGCAACAAGCAGGGTAGCAATCAGCCCCAGCATTTT TRBV6-5 . TRBJ1-5 .
CASSLLGQGTYEQYF TGTGCCAGCAGCTTGCTGGGACAGGGCACCTACGAGCAGTACTTC TRBV5-4 TRBD1 TRBJ2-7 .
CASSLFPPGTSGGSTDTQYF TGTGCCAGCAGCTTATTCCCCCCCGGGACTAGCGGGGGGAGCACAGATACGCAGTATTTT TRBV7-6 TRBD2 TRBJ2-3 .
CSVGYQIGNEKLFF TGCAGCGTTGGTTACCAAATCGGAAATGAAAAACTGTTTTTT TRBV29-1 . TRBJ1-4 .
CASSQTGGNTIYF TGTGCCAGCAGTCAAACCGGTGGAAACACCATATATTTT TRBV25-1 . TRBJ1-3 .
CASSPIAGGPGTGELFF TGTGCCAGCAGCCCCATAGCGGGGGGGCCAGGAACCGGGGAGCTGTTTTTT TRBV11-2 TRBD2 TRBJ2-2 .
CASGSGGAETQYF TGTGCCAGCGGATCAGGGGGCGCGGAGACCCAGTACTTC TRBV9 TRBD1 TRBJ2-5 .
CASSLGWGYNTGELFF TGTGCCAGCAGCTTGGGTTGGGGATACAACACCGGGGAGCTGTTTTTT TRBV5-4 . TRBJ2-2 .
CASSLRGDVYEQYF TGTGCCAGCAGCTTAAGAGGGGACGTCTACGAGCAGTACTTC TRBV7-2 . TRBJ2-7 .